One and the same sample provided the 20 T cell receptor beta chains below, sequenced in a study of T cell responses to AZD1222 COVID-19 vaccine. The assay was immunoSEQ multiplex PCR, and TCRdb's table has in-frame clones only and misses some. The sample consists of 84,000 or so clones, roughly nine tenths of them appearing once. The source was peripheral blood, collected on day 0 of AZD1222 vaccination. All receptors come from an adult in good health.

This clone has only one observation. The chain is built from TRBV6-5 and TRBJ1-4; unclear D gene. Trimming took 5 bases from V and 8 from J, leaving 12 bases between them. CDR3 size: 13 residues. Germline loops: CDR1 MNHEY, CDR2 SVGAGI. The CDR3 coding sequence is TGTGCCAGCAGTATGCAGGAACAGGAAAAACTGTTTTTT. It translates to CASSMQEQEKLFF.

The gene calls are TRBV27 and TRBJ1-2; 7 bases are shared with TRBD1. CDR1 and CDR2 from the germline V gene are MNHEY and SMNVEV (reference sequence). V lost 4 bases and J lost 5; bases outside the gene matches: 7. CDR3 length equals 14 residues. CDR3 nucleotides: TGTGCCAGCAGTTCTGGCAGGGGGGATTATGGCTACACCTTC. Its protein product is CASSSGRGDYGYTF.

J is TRBJ2-2 and V is TRBV13, with D uncertain. Trimming cost V 0 bases and J 1 base, with 3 bases left between them. In germline, CDR1 is PRHDT, CDR2 FYEKMQ (reference sequence). The length of the CDR3 is 14 residues. The CDR3 nucleotides read TGTGCCAGCAGCTTAGGAAAGAACACCGGGGAGCTGTTTTTT. This encodes CASSLGKNTGELFF. The whole variable domain, remainder taken from reference TRBV13 and TRBJ2-2, is AAGVIQSPRHLIKEKRETATLKCYPIPRHDTVYWYQQGPGQDPQFLISFYEKMQSDKGSIPDRFSAQQFSDYHSELNMSSLELGDSALYFCASSLGKNTGELFFGEGSRLTVL.

The V and J genes are TRBV19 and TRBJ1-5; D is undetermined. CDR1 and CDR2 (germline): LNHDA, SQIVND (reference sequence). The CDR3 is 14 residues long. The V end lost 2 bases, the J end lost 6 bases, and 11 bases lay between the germline ends. The CDR3 nucleotides are TGTGCCAGTAGTATACAAAGGCCGGGTCAGCCCCAGCATTTT. This gives the protein CASSIQRPGQPQHF.

This clone was picked up a small number of times. Sequence at one end of the junction differs from germline and may be a read error. V is TRBV7-7 and J is TRBJ2-1; D is ambiguous. CDR3 length: 12 amino acids. Germline-derived CDR1 and CDR2 are SSHAT and FNYEAQ (reference sequence). The CDR3 loop reads CASSPRGGEQFF. The DNA for the CDR3 is TGTGCTAGCAGCCCCCGCGGTGGTGAGCAGTTCTTC.

This sequence joins TRBV7-6 and TRBJ1-3; D perhaps matches TRBD1 (5 bases). The CDR3 has 15 residues. Germline values: CDR1 SGHVS, CDR2 FNYEAQ. Trimming removed 5 bases from V and 0 bases from J, with 11 bases in between. In DNA form, the CDR3 reads TGTGCCAGCAGCCCTGCAAGGGGCTCTGGAAACACCATATATTTT. It translates to CASSPARGSGNTIYF.

The chain couples TRBV6-5 to TRBJ2-4; maybe TRBD2 (6 bases). The CDR3 has 15 residues. Germline V lookup: CDR1 MNHEY, CDR2 SVGAGI. The V gene lost 7 bases and the J gene lost 8 bases, with 21 bases spanning the gap. The CDR3 region has the DNA TGTGCCAGCACCAGTCGTGGAGGGCGCGGTGACATTCAGTACTTC. It yields the protein CASTSRGGRGDIQYF.

The genes are TRBV5-1 and TRBJ2-1, with D possibly being TRBD1 (7 bases). V lost 1 base to trimming and J lost 6 bases, with 17 bases between them. The CDR3 runs to 16 residues. Germline V gene lookup returns CDR1 SGHRS and CDR2 YFSETQ. Here the CDR3 reads CASSLLGRGAANEQFF. The CDR3 DNA follows: TGCGCCAGCAGCTTGTTAGGCAGGGGGGCCGCCAATGAGCAGTTCTTC.

The chain couples TRBV5-4 to TRBJ1-6, with D possibly being TRBD1 (6 bases). V lost 3 bases to trimming and J lost 7 bases, with 11 bases between them. This CDR3 has 14 amino acids. Germline CDR1 is SGHNT and CDR2 is YYREEE (reference sequence). The CDR3 protein is CASSSRGNNSPLHF. CDR3 DNA: TGTGCCAGCAGCTCCAGGGGCAACAATTCACCCCTCCACTTT.

This rearrangement joins TRBV5-4 to TRBJ1-4, with D possibly being TRBD1 (5 bases). CDR3 length equals 16 residues. CDR1 and CDR2 (germline): SGHNT, YYREEE (reference sequence). Trimming took 4 bases from V and 2 from J, leaving 15 bases between them. The CDR3 DNA reads TGTGCCAGCAGCCTGGGACCCCCGGGGACTAATGAAAAACTGTTTTTT. This gives the protein CASSLGPPGTNEKLFF. Complete variable domain (other parts from reference TRBV5-4 and TRBJ1-4): ETGVTQSPTHLIKTRGQQVTLRCSSQSGHNTVSWYQQALGQGPQFIFQYYREEENGRGNFPPRFSGLQFPNYSSELNVNALELDDSALYLCASSLGPPGTNEKLFFGSGTQLSVL.

The chain recombines TRBV2 with TRBJ2-7, with D maybe TRBD1 (5 bases). Germline lookup yields CDR1 SNHLY and CDR2 FYNNEI. Trimming pared 5 bases from V and 3 bases from J, leaving 8 bases between. The length of the CDR3 is 12 residues. CDR3 protein: CASSTDSYEQYF. DNA of the CDR3: TGTGCCAGCAGTACCGACAGCTACGAGCAGTACTTC.

The chain has TRBV19 and TRBJ2-6, with 9 positions matching TRBD1. Germline-derived CDR1 and CDR2 are LNHDA and SQIVND (reference sequence). V shed 3 bases, J shed 1 base, and the junction held 7 bases outside the gene matches. The CDR3 contains 18 residues. CDR3 DNA sequence: TGTGCCAGTAGTATTGTGGGACAGGGCTTTTCTGGGGCCAACGTCCTGACTTTC. It codes for CASSIVGQGFSGANVLTF. Combining the CDR3 with reference TRBV19 and TRBJ2-6 gives the whole variable domain DGGITQSPKYLFRKEGQNVTLSCEQNLNHDAMYWYRQDPGQGLRLIYYSQIVNDFQKGDIAEGYSVSREKKESFPLTVTSAQKNPTAFYLCASSIVGQGFSGANVLTFGAGSRLTVL.

The rearrangement links TRBV5-4 to TRBJ2-2, with TRBD2 identical over 12 bases. The germline V gene has CDR1 SGHNT and CDR2 YYREEE (reference sequence). V lost 3 bases, J lost 5 bases, and 2 bases stayed unmatched. This CDR3 is 15 amino acids long. The CDR3 sequence: CASSSTSGSTGELFF. As DNA, the CDR3 is TGTGCCAGCAGCTCGACTAGCGGGAGTACCGGGGAGCTGTTTTTT.

CDR3 sequence (DNA): TGTGCCAGCAGCTCACAGGGTACCGGGGAGCTGTTTTTT. Its translation: CASSSQGTGELFF. The chain couples TRBV11-1 to TRBJ2-2, with D perhaps TRBD1 (6 bases). The germline CDR1 and CDR2 sequences are SGHAT and FQDESV (reference sequence). The CDR3 spans 13 residues. The V and J ends lost 4 bases and 5 bases respectively, with 8 bases between them.

The chain couples TRBV12-3 or TRBV12-4 to TRBJ1-1; perhaps TRBD1 as D (5 bases). The CDR3 runs 12 residues. V was clipped by 7 bases and J by 11 bases, with 17 bases between them. As DNA, the CDR3 is TGTGCCAGCATCGGGGGAACCCAGGCTGCTTTCTTT. Its protein is CASIGGTQAAFF.

This sequence joins TRBV6-2 or TRBV6-3 and TRBJ2-1; maybe TRBD2 (6 bases). The V gene lost 1 base and the J gene lost 15 bases, with 13 bases spanning the gap. CDR3 length: 12 amino acids. Germline V gene lookup returns CDR1 MNHEY and CDR2 SVGEGT. The CDR3 DNA is TGTGCCAGCAGTTACTACGACGGAGCGGGGTTCTTC. This sequence encodes CASSYYDGAGFF.

The V and J genes are TRBV7-3 and TRBJ1-1, with TRBD1 matching 10 bases. Losses at the gene ends were 5 bases for V and 5 bases for J; bases not matched to a gene: 8. The CDR3 loop spans 15 amino acids. Looked up from germline, CDR1 is SGHTA and CDR2 is FQGTGA. For the CDR3, the DNA is TGTGCCAGCAGCGAATCGGGACAGGGGAAGACTGAAGCTTTCTTT. This translates into CASSESGQGKTEAFF.

The V call is TRBV5-8, the J call TRBJ1-1, with D uncertain. The length of the CDR3 is 15 residues. Germline V gives CDR1 SGHTS, CDR2 YDEGEE. V lost 1 base and J lost 11, with 21 bases in between. The CDR3 nucleotides read TGTGCCAGCAGCTTGATGACCTCGGTCGTCGGAGGGGCTTTCTTT. As protein: CASSLMTSVVGGAFF.

The chain has TRBV7-6 and TRBJ2-2; 10 positions agree with TRBD2. Trimming removed 5 bases from V and 6 bases from J; junction bases left unmatched: 12. CDR1 is SGHVS, CDR2 FNYEAQ, per germline. The CDR3 is 17 amino acids. DNA of the CDR3: TGTGCCAGCAGCCGATCGCTAGCGGGAGTAGTGGCCGGGGAGCTGTTTTTT. It specifies CASSRSLAGVVAGELFF.

This chain uses TRBV18 with TRBJ2-7; 11 bases are a match to TRBD1. The CDR3 is 16 residues long. The junction had 7 bases not matched to a gene; V was cut back by 3 bases and J by 3 bases. Per the germline V gene, CDR1 is KGHSH and CDR2 is LQKENI. The CDR3: CASSPVGQGGGYEQYF. DNA of the CDR3: TGTGCCAGCTCACCTGTGGGACAGGGGGGCGGCTACGAGCAGTACTTC.